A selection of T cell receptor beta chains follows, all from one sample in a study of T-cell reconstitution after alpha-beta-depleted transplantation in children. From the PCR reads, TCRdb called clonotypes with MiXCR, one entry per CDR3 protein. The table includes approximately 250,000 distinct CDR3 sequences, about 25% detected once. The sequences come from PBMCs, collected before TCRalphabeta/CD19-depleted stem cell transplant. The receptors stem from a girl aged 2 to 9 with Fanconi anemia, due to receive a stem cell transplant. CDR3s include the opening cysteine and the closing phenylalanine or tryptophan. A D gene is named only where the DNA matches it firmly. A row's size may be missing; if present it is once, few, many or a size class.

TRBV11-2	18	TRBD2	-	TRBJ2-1	CASSSIRLAGGRSDEQFF	TGTGCCAGCAGCTCCATTCGTTTAGCGGGGGGGCGTTCCGATGAGCAGTTCTTC
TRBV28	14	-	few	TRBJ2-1	CASTGQFRRNEQFF	TGTGCCAGCACCGGACAGTTCAGAAGGAATGAGCAGTTCTTC
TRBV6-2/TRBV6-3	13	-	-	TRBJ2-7	CASSYSPAYEQYF	TGTGCCAGCAGTTACTCACCAGCCTACGAGCAGTACTTC
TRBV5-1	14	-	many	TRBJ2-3	CASSLELATDTQYF	TGCGCCAGCAGCTTGGAACTAGCAACAGATACGCAGTATTTT
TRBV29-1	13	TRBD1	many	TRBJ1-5	CSVADDRVQPQHF	TGCAGCGTTGCGGACGACAGGGTTCAGCCCCAGCATTTT
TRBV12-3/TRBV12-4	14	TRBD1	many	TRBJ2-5	CASSPWTGKETQYF	TGTGCCAGCAGTCCCTGGACAGGAAAAGAGACCCAGTACTTC
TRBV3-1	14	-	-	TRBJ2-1	CASSRDQIYNEQFF	TGTGCCAGCAGCCGGGACCAGATATACAATGAGCAGTTCTTC
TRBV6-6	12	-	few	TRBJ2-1	CASSPLDNEQFF	TGTGCCAGCAGTCCCCTGGACAATGAGCAGTTCTTC
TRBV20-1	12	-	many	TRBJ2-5	CSARTLQETQYF	TGCAGTGCTAGGACGTTACAAGAGACCCAGTACTTC
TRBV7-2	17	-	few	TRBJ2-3	CASSLFYRRELADTQYF	TGTGCCAGCAGCTTATTCTACCGACGAGAGCTGGCAGATACGCAGTATTTT
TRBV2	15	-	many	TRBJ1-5	CASSEEVSSNQPQHF	TGTGCCAGCAGTGAGGAGGTCAGTAGCAATCAGCCCCAGCATTTT
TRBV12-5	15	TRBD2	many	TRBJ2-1	CASGLGRDYLYEQFF	TGTGCTAGTGGTTTGGGACGGGACTATCTCTATGAGCAGTTCTTC
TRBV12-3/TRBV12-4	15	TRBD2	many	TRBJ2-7	CASSSGLAVDYEQYF	TGTGCCAGCAGTTCGGGACTAGCTGTGGACTACGAGCAGTACTTC
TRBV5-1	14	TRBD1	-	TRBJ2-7	CASSGGTGVDEQYF	TGCGCCAGCAGCGGAGGGACAGGGGTCGACGAGCAGTACTTC
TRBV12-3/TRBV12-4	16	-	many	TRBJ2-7	CASSLRWGRLAYEQYF	TGTGCCAGCAGTTTACGGTGGGGGCGCTTGGCCTACGAGCAGTACTTC
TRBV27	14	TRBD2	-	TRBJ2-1	CASSLREEDNEQFF	TGTGCCAGCAGTTTACGGGAGGAGGACAATGAGCAGTTCTTC
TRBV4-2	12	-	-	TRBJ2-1	CASRVTEDEQFF	TGTGCCAGCAGAGTAACGGAGGATGAGCAGTTCTTC
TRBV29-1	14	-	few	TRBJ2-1	CSVGSGWGTNEQFF	TGCAGCGTGGGAAGCGGGTGGGGGACCAATGAGCAGTTCTTC
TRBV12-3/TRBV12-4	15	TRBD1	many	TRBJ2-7	CASSPYRDRHYEQYF	TGTGCCAGCAGTCCTTACAGGGACAGGCACTACGAGCAGTACTTC
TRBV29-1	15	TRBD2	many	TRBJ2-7	CSVGQGSSGFYEQYF	TGCAGCGTTGGCCAAGGGTCTAGCGGCTTCTACGAGCAGTACTTC
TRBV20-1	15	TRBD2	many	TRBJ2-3	CSAIGLAGSTDTQYF	TGCAGTGCTATAGGGCTAGCGGGAAGCACAGATACGCAGTATTTT
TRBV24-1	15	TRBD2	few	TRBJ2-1	CATSEASGKRNEQFF	TGTGCCACCAGTGAAGCTAGCGGGAAGCGCAATGAGCAGTTCTTC
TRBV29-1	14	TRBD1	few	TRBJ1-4	CSVGTRGRNEKLFF	TGCAGCGTTGGGACGAGGGGGCGGAATGAAAAACTGTTTTTT
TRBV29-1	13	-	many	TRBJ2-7	CSVEAEVTYEQYF	TGCAGCGTTGAAGCTGAGGTCACCTACGAGCAGTACTTC
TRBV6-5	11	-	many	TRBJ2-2	CASSYAGELFF	TGTGCCAGCAGTTACGCGGGGGAGCTGTTTTTT
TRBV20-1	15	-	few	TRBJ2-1	CSARRPGDNYNEQFF	TGCAGTGCTAGACGTCCCGGGGACAACTACAATGAGCAGTTCTTC
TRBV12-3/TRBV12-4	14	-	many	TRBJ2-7	CASSPNMGTYEQYF	TGTGCCAGCAGTCCTAACATGGGTACCTACGAGCAGTACTTC
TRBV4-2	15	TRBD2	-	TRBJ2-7	CASSRSLAGVFEQYF	TGTGCCAGCAGCCGATCACTAGCGGGAGTTTTCGAGCAGTACTTC
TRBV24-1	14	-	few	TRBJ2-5	CATSGALKEETQYF	TGTGCCACCAGTGGAGCTTTGAAGGAAGAGACCCAGTACTTC
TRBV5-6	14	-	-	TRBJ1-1	CASSLGPGRWEAFF	TGTGCCAGCAGCTTGGGACCAGGTCGGTGGGAAGCTTTCTTT
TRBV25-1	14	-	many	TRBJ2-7	CASSEWGKFEEQYF	TGTGCCAGCAGTGAGTGGGGGAAATTTGAAGAGCAGTACTTC
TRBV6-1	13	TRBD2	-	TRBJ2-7	CASRLAGPYEQYF	TGTGCCAGCAGGCTAGCGGGTCCCTACGAGCAGTACTTC
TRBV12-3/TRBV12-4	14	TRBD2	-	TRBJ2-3	CASSRGGWTDTQYF	TGTGCCAGCAGTCGGGGGGGCTGGACAGATACGCAGTATTTT
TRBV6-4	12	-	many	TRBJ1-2	CASSAAEYGYTF	TGTGCCAGCAGTGCGGCGGAATATGGCTACACCTTC